Included here is one TCR beta chain sequence, with context. The antigen is unknown. CD45RO-CCR7+CD27+CD95- defined naive CD8+ T cells. CDR1 MGHRA and CDR2 YSYEKL come from the germline V gene. The CDR3 spans 14 residues. Libraries of TRB cDNA were made by 5' RACE and carried UMIs. One entry per CDR3 protein, without DNA, is what TCRdb gives after re-calling the 5' RACE reads. This repertoire comprises 85,000 to 130,000 distinct CDR3 sequences; its ten largest clones make up 0.3% to 0.45%. The sample originates from a study of CXCR3-negative and CXCR3-positive naive CD8 T cells. Findings and limits, study-wide: With surface CD5 comparable between naive subsets, TCR strength was estimated using properties derived from the TRB CDR3. Memory CD8+ T cell repertoires were far less diverse than both naive subsets. For naive cells, CXCR3-negative and CXCR3-positive subsets had similar TRBV-TRBJ usage; for memory cells, usage differed. The study found more hydrophobic TRB CDR3s in CXCR3-positive naive cells than in CXCR3-negative naive cells.

The J gene is TRBJ1-1, the V gene TRBV4-1; the D gene TCRdb calls, TRBD1, cannot be checked with no DNA. The receptor was isolated from a human donor in good health. Some clones in this sample may be carry-over from other donors' samples. Sequencing was performed on naive CXCR3+ CD8+ T cells from blood. As to subset: CD45RO-CCR7+CD27+CD95- naive CD8+ T cells expressing CXCR3 (TNR3+). Here the CDR3 reads CASSQGQGPTEAFF.